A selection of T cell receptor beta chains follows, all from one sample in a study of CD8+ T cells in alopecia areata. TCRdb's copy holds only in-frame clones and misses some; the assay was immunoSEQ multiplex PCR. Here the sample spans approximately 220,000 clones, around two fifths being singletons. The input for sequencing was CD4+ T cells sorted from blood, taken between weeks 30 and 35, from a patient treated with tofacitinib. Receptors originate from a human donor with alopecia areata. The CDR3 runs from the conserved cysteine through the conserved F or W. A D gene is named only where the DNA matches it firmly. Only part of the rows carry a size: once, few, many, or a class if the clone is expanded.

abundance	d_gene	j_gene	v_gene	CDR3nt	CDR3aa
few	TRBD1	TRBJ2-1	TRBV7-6	TGTGCCAGCAGCTTAGTAGGGACAGGGGATGGCTGGGGCAATGAGCAGTTCTTC	CASSLVGTGDGWGNEQFF
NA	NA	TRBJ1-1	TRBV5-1	TGCGCCAGCAGCTTAACTACGAGTCCTGAAGCTTTCTTT	CASSLTTSPEAFF
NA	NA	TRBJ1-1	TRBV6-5	TGTGCCAGCAGCGTAAATCAGGGGAACACTGAAGCTTTCTTT	CASSVNQGNTEAFF
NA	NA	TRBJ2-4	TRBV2	TGTGCCAGCAGTGAATCTCTCCGTCAGCTTCAGTACTTC	CASSESLRQLQYF
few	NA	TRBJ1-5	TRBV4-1	TGCGCCAGCAGCCAAGACTGGCAGGTGGGACAGCCCCAGCATTTT	CASSQDWQVGQPQHF
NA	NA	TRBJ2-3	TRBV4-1	TGCGCCAGCAGCCGATTTTCGGGGGCGAAAGATACGCAGTATTTT	CASSRFSGAKDTQYF
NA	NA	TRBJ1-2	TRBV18	TGTGCCAGCTCACCAGATGGACAGAGCTATGGCTACACCTTC	CASSPDGQSYGYTF
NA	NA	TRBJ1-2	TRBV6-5	TGTGCCAGCAGTTACTCCTCGATGGGGTATTATGGCTACACCTTC	CASSYSSMGYYGYTF
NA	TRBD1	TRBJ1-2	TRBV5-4	TGTGCCAGCAGCCAGGAGGGACAGGGCCGTGGCTACACCTTC	CASSQEGQGRGYTF
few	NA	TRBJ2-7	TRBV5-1	TGCGCCAGCGAACCAGAGGACAGAATCACAGGCGAGCAGTACTTC	CASEPEDRITGEQYF
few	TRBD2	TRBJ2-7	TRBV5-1	TGCGCCAGCAGCATCCGCGGGAGTTCCTACGAGCAGTACTTC	CASSIRGSSYEQYF
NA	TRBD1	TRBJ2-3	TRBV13	TGTGCCAGCTTAAGACAGGGGACAACAGATACGCAGTATTTT	CASLRQGTTDTQYF
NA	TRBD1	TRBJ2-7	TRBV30	TGTGCCTGGACTAGCCGGACAGGGTATACCTACGAGCAGTACTTC	CAWTSRTGYTYEQYF
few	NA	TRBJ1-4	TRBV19	TGTGCCAGTAGTTTCGCCGGGACTTCTAATGAAAAACTGTTTTTT	CASSFAGTSNEKLFF
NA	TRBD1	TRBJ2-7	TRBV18	TGTGCCAGCTCATCGGGACAGGGGCCCCGGCGCGAGCAGTACTTC	CASSSGQGPRREQYF
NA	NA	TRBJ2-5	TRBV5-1	TGCGCCAGCAGCCCGGGACTCCAAGAGACCCAGTACTTC	CASSPGLQETQYF
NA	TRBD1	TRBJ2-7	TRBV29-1	TGCAGCGTTGCCGGACAGGGTGGATCCTACGAGCAGTACTTC	CSVAGQGGSYEQYF
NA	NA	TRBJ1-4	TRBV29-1	TGCAGCGTTCTCGATGGACCTAATGAAAAACTGTTTTTT	CSVLDGPNEKLFF
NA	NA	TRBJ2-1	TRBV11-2	TGTGCCAGCAGCTTAGGGCCAGGGCTTTACGGCGAGCAGTTCTTC	CASSLGPGLYGEQFF
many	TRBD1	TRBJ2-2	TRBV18	TGTGCCAGCTCACCGACAGGGGCGAACACCGGGGAGCTGTTTTTT	CASSPTGANTGELFF
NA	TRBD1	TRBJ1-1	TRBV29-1	TGCAGCGCCGGGACAGGATTCTCGAACACTGAAGCTTTCTTT	CSAGTGFSNTEAFF
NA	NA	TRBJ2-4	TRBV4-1	TGCGCCAGCAGCCAAGGGAGCGCGACGGGGTTAAAAAACATTCAGTACTTC	CASSQGSATGLKNIQYF
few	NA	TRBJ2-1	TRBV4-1	TGCGCCAGCAGCCAAGTCCCGACCCGGGGATCTTACAATGAGCAGTTCTTC	CASSQVPTRGSYNEQFF
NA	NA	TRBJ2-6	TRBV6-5	TGTGCCAGCAGTTATGAGGGGTCTGGGGCCAACGTCCTGACTTTC	CASSYEGSGANVLTF
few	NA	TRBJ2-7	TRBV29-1	TGCAGCGTTGAAGAGTTAAAGCGGGACAAGGGACGGACATCCTACGAGCAGTACTTC	CSVEELKRDKGRTSYEQYF
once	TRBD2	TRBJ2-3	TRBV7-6	TGTGCCAGCAGCTTGGCCCCCGTAGCGGGAGGAGCCACAGATACGCAGTATTTT	CASSLAPVAGGATDTQYF
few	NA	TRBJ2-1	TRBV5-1	TGCGCCAGCAGAGGGATGGGAGGCGGCCACAATGAGCAGTTCTTC	CASRGMGGGHNEQFF
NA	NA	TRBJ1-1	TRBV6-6	TGTGCCAGCAGTGGAGACACTGAAGCTTTCTTT	CASSGDTEAFF
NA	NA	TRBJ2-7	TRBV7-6	TGTGCCAGCAGGGCCCCCAACTACGAGCAGTACTTC	CASRAPNYEQYF
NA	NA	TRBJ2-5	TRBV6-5	TGTGCCAGCAAGGGCCCCGGGGAGACCCAGTACTTC	CASKGPGETQYF
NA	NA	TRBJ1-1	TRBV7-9	TGTGCCAGCAGTTCATTAGGGGGAATGAACACTGAAGCTTTCTTT	CASSSLGGMNTEAFF
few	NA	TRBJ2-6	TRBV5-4	TGTGCCAGCAGCTTGAGGGACGGAGCTGGGGCCAACGTCCTGACTTTC	CASSLRDGAGANVLTF
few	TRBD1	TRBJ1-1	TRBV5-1	TGCGCCAGCAGGTCATCCTACGAGGGGGCCATGACGCCTTTCTTT	CASRSSYEGAMTPFF
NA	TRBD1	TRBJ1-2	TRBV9	TGTGCCAGCAGCGCGACAGGGGGCTATGGCTACACCTTC	CASSATGGYGYTF
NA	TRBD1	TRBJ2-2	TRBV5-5	TGTGCCAGCATTCACAGGGGATTCGGGACCGGGGAGCTGTTTTTT	CASIHRGFGTGELFF
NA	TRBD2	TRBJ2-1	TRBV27	TGTGCCAGCAGTTTAAACGCGGGAGTCTTCAATGAGCAGTTCTTC	CASSLNAGVFNEQFF
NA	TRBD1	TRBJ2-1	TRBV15	TGTGCCACCAGCAGAGATAAAGGGGGCTATGAGCAGTTCTTC	CATSRDKGGYEQFF
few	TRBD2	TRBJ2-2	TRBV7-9	TGTGCCAGCATCCTATCTAGCGGGATCTTCACCGGGGAGCTGTTTTTT	CASILSSGIFTGELFF
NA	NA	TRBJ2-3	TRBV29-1	TGCAGCGTCCTGAAGCCACAGGGCCCAGATACGCAGTATTTT	CSVLKPQGPDTQYF
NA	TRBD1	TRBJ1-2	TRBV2	TGTGCCAGCAGCCGGGACAGCAACTATGGCTACACCTTC	CASSRDSNYGYTF
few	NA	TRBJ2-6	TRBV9	TGTGCCAGCAGCGTAATGGCGGCTGGGCCTGGGGCCAACGTCCTGACTTTC	CASSVMAAGPGANVLTF
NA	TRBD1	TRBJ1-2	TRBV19	TGTGCCAGTAGTCCCGGGACAGGGGGCGATGGCTACACCTTC	CASSPGTGGDGYTF
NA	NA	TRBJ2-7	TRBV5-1	TGCGCCAGCAGCTTGGATCTCAGAGGTTCCGAGCAGTACTTC	CASSLDLRGSEQYF
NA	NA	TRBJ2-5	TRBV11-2	TGTGCCAGCAGACGGATCGGGGGCCGAGAGACCCAGTACTTC	CASRRIGGRETQYF
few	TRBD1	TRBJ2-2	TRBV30	TGTGCCTGGTCTAAGGACAGGGTGAACGGGGAGCTGTTTTTT	CAWSKDRVNGELFF
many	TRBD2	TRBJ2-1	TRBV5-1	TGCGCCAGCAGGCCCGGGACTAGCGGGAGTGGTGAGCAGTTCTTC	CASRPGTSGSGEQFF
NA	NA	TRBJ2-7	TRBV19	TGTGCCAGTCAGAGGGGCTACGAGCAGTACTTC	CASQRGYEQYF
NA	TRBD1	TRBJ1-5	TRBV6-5	TGTGCCAGCAGCCGAACAGGGGGCGGTCAGCCCCAGCATTTT	CASSRTGGGQPQHF
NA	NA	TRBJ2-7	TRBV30	TGTGCCTGGGGCAGGGGACCCCACGAGCAGTACTTC	CAWGRGPHEQYF
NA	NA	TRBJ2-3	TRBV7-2	TGTGCCAGCGGTGCTAGGGGTCCAGATACGCAGTATTTT	CASGARGPDTQYF
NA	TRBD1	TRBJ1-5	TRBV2	TGTGCCAGCAGGACAGGGGGCGGCCAGCCCCAGCATTTT	CASRTGGGQPQHF
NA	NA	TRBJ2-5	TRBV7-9	TGTGCCAGCAGCTTAGCACGGGCAGGTCGCGAGACCCAGTACTTC	CASSLARAGRETQYF
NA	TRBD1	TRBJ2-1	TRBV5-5	TGTGCCAGCAGCTTGGCCCCAACAGGGGTGGATGAGCAGTTCTTC	CASSLAPTGVDEQFF
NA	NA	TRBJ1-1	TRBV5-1	TGCGCCAGCAGCTTGCATCAGGGGAACACTGAAGCTTTCTTT	CASSLHQGNTEAFF
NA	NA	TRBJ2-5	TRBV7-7	TGTGCTAGCAGCTTAGCGCAGGGATGGCAAGAGACCCAGTACTTC	CASSLAQGWQETQYF
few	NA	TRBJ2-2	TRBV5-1	TGCGCCAGCAGGCCAGGACAGTCCTCCGGGGAGCTGTTTTTT	CASRPGQSSGELFF
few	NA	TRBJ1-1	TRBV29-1	TGCAGCGTTGTGACGGGGACTATTGAAGCTTTCTTT	CSVVTGTIEAFF